One TCR beta chain is described in this entry. Antigen specificity is unknown. One end of the junction does not line up with germline, which may come from a read error. The source of the sample is a study of tumor-infiltrating lymphocytes in primary liver carcinoma. Co-extracted RNA and DNA came from about 20-30 mg of unsorted bulk tissue. Each tumor was sampled at four poles and its centre. Tumor samples each held over 80% viable tumor cells. Synthesis of TCR beta cDNA was carried out from approximately 0.55 ug total RNA with a constant-region primer. Three rounds of nested multiplex PCR with slightly modified ARM-PCR produced TCR beta libraries. Investigators reported that the first two PCR rounds, at 10 cycles each, used TRBV1-TRBV30 forward primers with a C-beta reverse primer. TCRdb fed the multiplex PCR reads into MiXCR, producing one record per CDR3 protein. Of about 35,000 distinct CDR3 sequences listed, less than 85% are singletons.

The CDR3 is 15 amino acids. The V gene's germline CDR1 is SGHNT and CDR2 YYREEE (reference sequence). Overall study results and limits: Tumor samples exhibited a significantly greater top-250-clone fraction than blood samples (p = 0.039).

The material sequenced was liver tumor tissue from sampling region 4. Documented subset: tumor region T4, right-lateral pole. The receptor's source is a man aged 40-49 years with primary liver carcinoma and hepatitis B virus infection. This rearrangement joins TRBV5-4 to TRBJ2-5; 7 nucleotides match TRBD2. The CDR3 here is CASGLSGDDQETQYF. The CDR3 DNA follows: TGTGCCAGCGGCTTGAGCGGGGACGACCAAGAGACCCAGTACTTC.